These 9 T cell receptor beta chains came from one sample sequenced in a study of blood T cell repertoires in COVID-19. Repertoires were generated with immunoSEQ multiplex PCR, while TCRdb's copy carries only in-frame clones and drops some. The table has some 250,000 clones, about nine tenths seen once. The sample was PBMCs or T cells enriched from blood (not recorded which). The receptors here all came from a young man who had recovered from COVID-19.

The genes are TRBV6-1 and TRBJ1-3, with D perhaps TRBD1 (6 bases). CDR1 is MNHNS and CDR2 is SASEGT in the germline V gene. The CDR3 has 16 amino acids. V was shortened by 3 bases and J by 0 bases, with 12 bases between the two germline ends. The CDR3, as DNA: TGTGCCAGCAGTGAGATGACAGGCCTCTCTGGAAACACCATATATTTT. Protein product: CASSEMTGLSGNTIYF.

V and J are TRBV25-1 and TRBJ1-1; D unclear. Germline values: CDR1 MGHDK, CDR2 SYGVNS. The V gene lost 2 bases and the J gene lost 5 bases, with 9 bases spanning the gap. This CDR3 has 13 amino acids. CDR3 nucleotides: TGTGCCAGCAGTGAAATTCAGAGGACTGAAGCTTTCTTT. Protein sequence: CASSEIQRTEAFF.

This chain joins TRBV5-1 and TRBJ2-3, with 9 bases identical to TRBD2. J was trimmed by 3 bases and V by 7 bases; bases with no gene match: 9. From germline, CDR1 is SGHRS and CDR2 YFSETQ. The CDR3 covers 15 residues. CDR3 amino acids: CASQELAGKTDTQYF. Here the CDR3 DNA reads TGCGCCAGCCAGGAGCTAGCGGGGAAGACAGATACGCAGTATTTT.

The chain combines TRBV28 with TRBJ1-2; 7 bases line up with TRBD1. J gave up 8 bases and V 4 bases, and 7 bases lay outside the gene matches. Per the germline V gene, CDR1 is MDHEN and CDR2 is SYDVKM. This CDR3 is built from 13 residues. CDR3 sequence: CASSSLPTGGYTF. CDR3 DNA sequence: TGTGCCAGCAGTTCCCTCCCGACAGGGGGCTACACCTTC.

The J gene is TRBJ2-3, the V gene TRBV4-1; TRBD2 agrees at 8 bases. Germline V CDR1 and CDR2: MGHRA, YSYEKL. Losses at the gene ends were 0 bases for V and 6 bases for J; bases not matched to a gene: 8. The CDR3 runs to 16 residues. The CDR3 coding sequence is TGCGCCAGCAGCCAAGAGTCAGCGGGAGAGGTGGATACGCAGTATTTT. Translating it yields CASSQESAGEVDTQYF.

The V gene is TRBV19, the J gene TRBJ1-5; possibly TRBD1 for D (5 bases). The CDR3 extends over 13 amino acids. Trimming removed 3 bases from V and 7 bases from J, with 10 bases in between. The germline CDR1 and CDR2 sequences are LNHDA and SQIVND (reference sequence). CDR3 DNA sequence: TGTGCCAGTAGTATCTCAGGGCGGCAGCCCCAGCATTTT. Amino acid sequence: CASSISGRQPQHF.

V is TRBV19 and J is TRBJ2-1; 10 bases are shared with TRBD1. V was clipped by 4 bases and J by 5 bases; unmatched bases: 8. CDR3 size: 16 residues. Germline V gene lookup returns CDR1 LNHDA and CDR2 SQIVND (reference sequence). The CDR3: CASSTLPGTGDNEQFF. The CDR3 DNA is TGTGCCAGTAGTACCCTACCCGGGACAGGGGACAATGAGCAGTTCTTC.

This clone came up once. J is TRBJ1-2 and V is TRBV9; no clear D gene. V dropped 3 bases and J dropped 8 bases, with 11 bases sitting between them. The CDR3 runs 12 residues. The germline CDR1 and CDR2 sequences are SGDLS and YYNGEE. The CDR3 nucleotides read TGTGCCAGCAGCGGGACTAGAGGGGGCTACACCTTC. Amino acids: CASSGTRGGYTF.

Written as DNA, the CDR3 is TGTGCCAGCTCTAAGGACAGCAACTATGGCTACACCTTC. Its translation: CASSKDSNYGYTF. The rearrangement uses TRBV6-6 and TRBJ1-2, with D possibly TRBD1 on 6 matching bases. V lost 8 bases, J lost 2 bases, and 12 bases lay in between. Germline CDR1 and CDR2: MNHNY and SVGAGI (reference sequence). This CDR3 comprises 13 residues.